This TCR beta chain comes out of a study of CXCR3-negative and CXCR3-positive naive CD8 T cells. Study at large: The dataset comprises 120 million to 150 million TRB reads in total, with about 1.5 +/- 0.3 million reads per library.

Libraries were UMI-labeled 5' RACE TRB cDNA. Each CDR3 protein gets one entry in TCRdb, which reprocessed the 5' RACE reads and gives no DNA. Its clone listing holds about 62,000 distinct CDR3 sequences. CD45RO-CCR7+CD27+CD95- marked naive CD8+ T cells. A note on this clonotype: The antigen is unknown.

Notes on the study in general: Sequencing showed both naive subsets with comparably high diversity, and memory CD8+ cells much lower.

This CDR3 has 19 amino acids. Per the germline V gene, CDR1 is MNHEY and CDR2 is SVGAGI. The sequencing sample was made of naive CXCR3- CD8+ T cells from blood. Regarding subset: CD45RO-CCR7+CD27+CD95- naive CD8+ T cells lacking CXCR3 (TNR3-). The TCR originated in a human donor in good health. Some clones in this sample may be carry-over from other donors' samples. The gene calls are TRBV6-5 and TRBJ2-1; no DNA is available, so the TRBD2 call from TCRdb remains unchecked. The chain's CDR3 is CASSSTTSGGVGAYNEQFF.